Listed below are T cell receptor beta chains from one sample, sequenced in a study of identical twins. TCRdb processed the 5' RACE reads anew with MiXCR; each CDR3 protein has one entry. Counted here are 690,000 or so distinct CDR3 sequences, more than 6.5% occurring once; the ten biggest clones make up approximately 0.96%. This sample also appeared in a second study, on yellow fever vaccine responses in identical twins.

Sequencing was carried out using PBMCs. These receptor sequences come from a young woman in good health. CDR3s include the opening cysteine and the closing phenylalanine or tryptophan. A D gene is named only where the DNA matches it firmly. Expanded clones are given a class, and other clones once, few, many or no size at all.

cdr3_nt: TGTGCCAGCAGCTTCGGCAGCCGACAGAACACTGAAGCTTTCTTT
cdr3_aa: CASSFGSRQNTEAFF
j_call: TRBJ1-1
clone_size: few
d_call: NA
v_call: TRBV5-6

cdr3_nt: TGCGCCAGCAGTGAGGTGTACCAAGAGACCCAGTACTTC
cdr3_aa: CASSEVYQETQYF
j_call: TRBJ2-5
clone_size: NA
d_call: NA
v_call: TRBV10-2

cdr3_nt: TGTGCCAGCAGCAGCAGCCGGGACGGACCCTACGAGCAGTACTTC
cdr3_aa: CASSSSRDGPYEQYF
j_call: TRBJ2-7
clone_size: few
d_call: NA
v_call: TRBV7-9

cdr3_nt: TGTGCCAGCTCAGAGAGCGGTACCTACGAGCAGTACTTC
cdr3_aa: CASSESGTYEQYF
j_call: TRBJ2-7
clone_size: NA
d_call: NA
v_call: TRBV18

cdr3_nt: TGTGCCAGCAGTTACTCACGAACAGGGGGCCCGGTGAACACTGAAGCTTTCTTT
cdr3_aa: CASSYSRTGGPVNTEAFF
j_call: TRBJ1-1
clone_size: NA
d_call: TRBD1
v_call: TRBV6-2/TRBV6-3

cdr3_nt: TGTGCCAGCTGGTTCGGGGACACTGAAGCTTTCTTT
cdr3_aa: CASWFGDTEAFF
j_call: TRBJ1-1
clone_size: few
d_call: NA
v_call: TRBV6-5

cdr3_nt: TGCAGCGCAGGAGGGACAGGGAAGGACACCGGGGAGCTGTTTTTT
cdr3_aa: CSAGGTGKDTGELFF
j_call: TRBJ2-2
clone_size: NA
d_call: TRBD1
v_call: TRBV29-1

cdr3_nt: TGTGCCAGCAGACCTAGCGGTACCCACAATGAGCAGTTCTTC
cdr3_aa: CASRPSGTHNEQFF
j_call: TRBJ2-1
clone_size: many
d_call: TRBD2
v_call: TRBV12-3/TRBV12-4

cdr3_nt: TGTGCCAGCAGTTCTATATGGGGATTGACAGAGTCCACAGATACGCAGTATTTT
cdr3_aa: CASSSIWGLTESTDTQYF
j_call: TRBJ2-3
clone_size: NA
d_call: NA
v_call: TRBV27

cdr3_nt: TGCAGTGCTCCTACAGGGGACTATGGCTACACCTTC
cdr3_aa: CSAPTGDYGYTF
j_call: TRBJ1-2
clone_size: NA
d_call: TRBD1
v_call: TRBV20-1

cdr3_nt: TGTGCCAGCAGCCAAGCTAGGGGCTACTCAACCGGGGTTTTCTTT
cdr3_aa: CASSQARGYSTGVFF
j_call: TRBJ1-1
clone_size: NA
d_call: NA
v_call: TRBV3-1

cdr3_nt: TGCAGTGCTAGTGCGGGGGCTGCCTACGAGCAGTACTTC
cdr3_aa: CSASAGAAYEQYF
j_call: TRBJ2-7
clone_size: few
d_call: NA
v_call: TRBV20-1

cdr3_nt: TGTGCCATCAGTGAGTCAGGCGGGGGACAAGAGACCCAGTACTTC
cdr3_aa: CAISESGGGQETQYF
j_call: TRBJ2-5
clone_size: NA
d_call: TRBD2
v_call: TRBV10-3